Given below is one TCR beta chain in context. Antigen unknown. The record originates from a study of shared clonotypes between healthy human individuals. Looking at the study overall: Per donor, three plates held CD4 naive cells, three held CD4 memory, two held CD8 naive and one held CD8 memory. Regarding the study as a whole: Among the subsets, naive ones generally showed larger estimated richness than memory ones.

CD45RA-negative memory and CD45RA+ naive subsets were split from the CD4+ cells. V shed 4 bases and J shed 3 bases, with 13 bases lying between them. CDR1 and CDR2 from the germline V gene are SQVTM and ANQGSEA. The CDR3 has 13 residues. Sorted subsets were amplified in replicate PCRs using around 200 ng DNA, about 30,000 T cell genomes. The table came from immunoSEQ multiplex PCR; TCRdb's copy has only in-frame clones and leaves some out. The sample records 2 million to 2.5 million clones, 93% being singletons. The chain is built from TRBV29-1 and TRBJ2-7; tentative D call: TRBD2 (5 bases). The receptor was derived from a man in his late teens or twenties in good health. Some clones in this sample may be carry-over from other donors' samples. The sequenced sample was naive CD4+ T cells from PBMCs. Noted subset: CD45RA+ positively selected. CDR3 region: CSVVASPGYEQYF. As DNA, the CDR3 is TGCAGCGTTGTGGCTAGCCCCGGCTACGAGCAGTACTTC.